This T cell receptor beta chain was obtained from a study of neurological immune-mediated disorders. Whole-study results and caveats: The study found the most TCR clonal expansion in HTLV-1-associated myelopathy and the least in multiple sclerosis, below healthy controls.

This clonotype was counted ten times or more. Its antigen remains unidentified. The cDNA was produced through 5'RACE with 10-nucleotide random UMIs. MiXCR, applied by TCRdb to the 5' RACE reads, yields one record per CDR3 protein. This table has under 45,000 distinct CDR3 sequences, roughly 12% appearing once. Sequencing was performed on PBMCs. This clonotype was obtained from a female donor in good health.

CDR3 protein: CASSVGPSYEQYF. The CDR3 region has the DNA TGTGCCAGCAGTGTGGGGCCCTCCTACGAGCAGTACTTC. The J gene is TRBJ2-7, the V gene TRBV6-4, with D possibly matching TRBD1 (5 bases). The V and J ends lost 4 bases and 0 bases respectively, with 7 bases between them. The CDR3 covers 13 residues. The germline CDR1 and CDR2 sequences are MRHNA and SNTAGT.